The 15 T cell receptor beta chains given below trace back to one sample, sequenced in a study of Graves' ophthalmopathy and Graves' hyperthyroidism. CDR3 regions of TCR beta were amplified from RNA transcripts. HTBI primers were used in a first-round RT-PCR, which preceded a second-round multiplex PCR. Using its own MiXCR run on the multiplex PCR reads, TCRdb lists one record per CDR3 protein. The sample consists of over a million distinct CDR3 sequences, around a third of them appearing once. Source material: peripheral blood or thyroid tissue (not recorded which). These receptors were taken from an adult man with Graves' hyperthyroidism.

This clonotype was picked up many times. The junction departs from germline at one end; a sequencing error may be responsible. The chain employs TRBV7-2 and TRBJ1-1; 7 bases are a match to TRBD1. The CDR3 has 14 amino acids. CDR1 is SGHTA, CDR2 FQGNSA, per germline. The CDR3 region has the DNA TGCGCCAGCAGCAGGGACAGCCTGAACACTGAAGCTTTCTTT. The encoded protein is CASSRDSLNTEAFF.

With regard to this clonotype: Mismatch with germline at one junction end may stem from a read error. V gene TRBV4-1 combines with J gene TRBJ1-1, with unresolved D. The CDR3 contains 13 residues. CDR1 and CDR2 (germline): MGHRA, YSYEKL. This CDR3 reads CAGSLRLNTEAFF. The CDR3 coding sequence is TGCGCCGGCAGCCTACGCCTGAACACTGAAGCTTTCTTT.

This clonotype showed up many times. The V and J genes are TRBV9 and TRBJ2-7, with 7 bases lining up with TRBD2. CDR1 and CDR2 (germline): SGDLS, YYNGEE. This CDR3 is built from 17 residues. The V and J ends lost 0 bases and 6 bases, in that order; junction bases with no gene match: 15. The CDR3 sequence: CASSVDGGDWRLPEQYF. The CDR3, as DNA: TGTGCCAGCAGCGTAGATGGGGGGGACTGGCGATTACCCGAGCAGTACTTC.

This clonotype was seen ten or more times. The V gene is TRBV5-8, the J gene TRBJ1-2; 7 bases match TRBD1. This CDR3 region has 13 residues. V lost 5 bases to trimming and J lost 5 bases; unmatched junction nucleotides: 6. CDR1 and CDR2 from the germline V gene are SGHTS and YDEGEE. The CDR3 sequence: CASRQQGHYGYTF. As DNA, the CDR3 is TGTGCCAGCAGACAACAGGGGCATTATGGCTACACCTTC. The full variable domain, its missing parts supplied by reference TRBV5-8 and TRBJ1-2, is EAGVTQSPTHLIKTRGQQATLRCSPISGHTSVYWYQQALGLGLQFLLWYDEGEERNRGNFPPRFSGRQFPNYSSELNVNALELEDSALYLCASRQQGHYGYTFGSGTRLTVV.

Worth noting for this clonotype: Likely a read error: the CDR3 ends without its conserved phenylalanine or tryptophan. Because the CDR3's place on the DNA is in doubt, the DNA is left out and the CDR3 is given as listed by TCRdb. The chain is built from TRBV7-2 and TRBJ1-4; the D call in the table, TRBD1, was not verified against the DNA. Germline CDR1 is SGHTA and CDR2 is FQGNSA. The CDR3 comprises 10 residues, both ends counted. The CDR3 loop reads CASSPSRTGG.

This clonotype showed up just a few times. The chain's CDR3 is CASVARLADYEQYF. CDR3 in DNA: TGTGCCAGCGTCGCCCGACTAGCGGACTACGAGCAGTACTTC. The V gene is TRBV6-2 or TRBV6-3, the J gene TRBJ2-7, with 9 bases matching TRBD2. The germline V gene has CDR1 MNHEY and CDR2 SVGEGT. The CDR3 length is 14 residues. J was trimmed by 3 bases and V by 8 bases; bases with no gene match: 8.

The table lists this clonotype with a few counts. The chain has TRBV19 and TRBJ1-5, with D perhaps matching TRBD1 (5 bases). This CDR3 contains 14 residues. CDR1 and CDR2 (germline): LNHDA, SQIVND (reference sequence). Trimming took 3 bases from V and 2 from J, leaving 8 bases between them. The CDR3 nucleotides are TGTGCCAGTAGTATTATGGGGGGCAATCAGCCCCAGCATTTT. It codes for CASSIMGGNQPQHF. The variable domain in full, completed from reference TRBV19 and TRBJ1-5, reads DGGITQSPKYLFRKEGQNVTLSCEQNLNHDAMYWYRQDPGQGLRLIYYSQIVNDFQKGDIAEGYSVSREKKESFPLTVTSAQKNPTAFYLCASSIMGGNQPQHFGDGTRLSIL.

The rearrangement uses TRBV7-9 and TRBJ1-4; D not resolved. The germline V gene encodes CDR1 SEHNR and CDR2 FQNEAQ (reference sequence). The CDR3 has 16 residues. Between the trimmed V and J ends, which lost 4 bases and 2 bases, there was a span of 14 bases. Here the CDR3 reads CASSSLGFRTNEKLFF. The CDR3, as DNA: TGTGCCAGCAGCTCACTGGGATTCAGGACTAATGAAAAACTGTTTTTT.

The sample holds many counts of this clonotype. The CDR3, as DNA: TGTGCCAGCAGCTTCCGCGCGGGGTTGGAGCAGTACTTC. Encoded protein: CASSFRAGLEQYF. The J gene is TRBJ2-7, the V gene TRBV7-9; D is possibly TRBD2 (6 bases). V was shortened by 3 bases and J by 7 bases, with 13 bases between the two germline ends. This CDR3 is built from 13 residues. From germline, CDR1 is SEHNR and CDR2 FQNEAQ (reference sequence).

Only a few counts were recorded for this clonotype. V gene TRBV20-1 combines with J gene TRBJ1-1; 7 nucleotides align to TRBD1. The V gene's germline CDR1 is DFQATT and CDR2 SNEGSKA (reference sequence). The CDR3 is 14 residues long. The J segment lost 3 bases and the V segment lost 5 bases, leaving 9 bases of the junction unmatched. The chain's CDR3 is CSALSPTGYTEAFF. CDR3 nucleotides: TGCAGTGCTCTTAGCCCGACAGGGTACACTGAAGCTTTCTTT.

CDR3 DNA: TGCAGCCCCCGTGGGGGGCACTATGGCTACACCTTC. Translating gives CSPRGGHYGYTF. The gene calls are TRBV20-1 and TRBJ1-2; tentatively, D is TRBD1 (6 bases). The CDR3 has 12 residues. Germline CDR1 DFQATT, CDR2 SNEGSKA (reference sequence).

The rearrangement links TRBV20-1 to TRBJ1-5; 10 bases agree with TRBD1. This CDR3 spans 16 amino acids. Per the germline V gene, CDR1 is DFQATT and CDR2 is SNEGSKA (reference sequence). V trimming: 2 bases; J trimming: 2 bases; junction bases outside the gene matches: 6. CDR3 sequence reads: CSARPTGGFGNQPQHF. The CDR3 DNA sequence: TGCAGTGCTAGACCGACAGGGGGCTTCGGCAATCAGCCCCAGCATTTT.

This clonotype was observed at least ten times. The V call is TRBV4-3, the J call TRBJ1-5, with D uncertain. The germline V and J ends were trimmed by 4 bases and 7 bases, with 14 bases remaining between them. Germline V lookup: CDR1 LGHNA, CDR2 YSLEER. The CDR3 spans 14 residues. In DNA, the CDR3 is TGCGCCAGCAGCCCGACATCATCTGGACAGCCCCAGCATTTT. It codes for CASSPTSSGQPQHF.

In its sample, this clonotype was seen many times. The V call is TRBV2, the J call TRBJ1-1; no clear D. Germline CDR1 and CDR2: SNHLY and FYNNEI. V lost 7 bases and J lost 6, with 9 bases in between. The CDR3 runs to 11 residues. CDR3 bases: TGTGCCAGCATGCGGTATGCTGAAGCTTTCTTT. Its translation: CASMRYAEAFF.

The J gene is TRBJ2-3, the V gene TRBV6-5; 8 nucleotides match TRBD2. The CDR3 covers 14 residues. Germline CDR1 and CDR2: MNHEY and SVGAGI. The CDR3 spells CGTGREGGADTQYF. CDR3 bases: TGTGGGACCGGGAGGGAGGGAGGAGCAGATACGCAGTATTTT.